This T cell receptor (beta chain) was recorded in a study of blood T cell repertoires in COVID-19. The overall study: The United States, Italy and Spain were the sources of the acute and convalescent COVID-19 samples. Sources were T cells, B-cell-depleted T cells, or PBMCs; the material itself was cDNA or gDNA.

Only in-frame clones appear in the TCRdb table, and some are missing; sequencing was by immunoSEQ multiplex PCR. The sample shows 90,000 to 140,000 clones, roughly 79% of them seen only once. This clone has just a few counts. Sequencing was performed on peripheral blood. This clonotype was sampled from a man at least 80 years old with acute or convalescent COVID-19.

The CDR3 DNA sequence: TGTGCCAGCAGCCTCCGGGACAGGGTTAATTCACCCCTCCACTTT. It codes for CASSLRDRVNSPLHF. The V and J genes are TRBV3-1 (or the pseudogene TRBV3-2) and TRBJ1-6; 9 positions match TRBD1. V trimming: 4 bases; J trimming: 6 bases; junction bases outside the gene matches: 4. The CDR3 loop spans 15 amino acids. Germline loops: CDR1 LGHDT, CDR2 YNNKEL (reference sequence).